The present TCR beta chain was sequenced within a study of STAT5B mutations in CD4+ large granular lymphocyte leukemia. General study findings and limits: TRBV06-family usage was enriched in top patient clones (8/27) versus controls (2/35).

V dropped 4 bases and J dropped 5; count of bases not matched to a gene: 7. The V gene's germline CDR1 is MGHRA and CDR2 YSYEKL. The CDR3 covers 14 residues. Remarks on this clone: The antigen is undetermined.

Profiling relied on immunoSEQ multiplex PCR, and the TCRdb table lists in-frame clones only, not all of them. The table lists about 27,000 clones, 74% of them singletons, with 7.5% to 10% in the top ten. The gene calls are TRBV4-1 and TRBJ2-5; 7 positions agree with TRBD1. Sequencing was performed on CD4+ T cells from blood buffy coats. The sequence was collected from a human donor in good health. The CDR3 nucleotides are TGCGCCAGCAGCCTAGGGGGCCCGAGGGAGACCCAGTACTTC. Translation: CASSLGGPRETQYF.